A single TCR beta chain is shown here with its context. Which antigen it targets is not known. There are no base qualities to consult, and no much larger clone falls within one base. The immunoSEQ Assay, a bias-controlled multiplex PCR, was used to amplify TCRbeta CDR3 regions from genomic DNA. Per the source publication's procedure: The number of nucleated cells in each sample was estimated from the amplification of reference gene primers within the assay. To quantify the absolute abundance of each unique TCRbeta CDR3 rearrangement, sequence reads were collapsed and filtered. For each sample, productive Simpson clonality was calculated by taking the square root of Simpson's diversity index across productive rearrangements. TCRdb carries this immuneACCESS record with in-frame sequences only. Its versions omit some clonotypes, under half of them owing to an unresolved V gene in the studies checked, with the rest unexplained. V and J calls and clone size are those listed in that table; D and trimming were worked out from the DNA. Across this sample there are some 240,000 clones, with around 84% seen only once. Around 4.1% of the sample comes from the top ten.

The data are from a study of blood T cell repertoires in COVID-19 (dated by TCRdb to between 2020 and 2021). General notes on the study: The collaborator samples originated in the United States, Italy and Spain and spanned the acute and convalescent phases of COVID-19. Samples came from the ongoing ImmuneRACE study (first 160 participants) plus 1,254 subjects from 6 global collaborators. The dataset comprised deeply sampled blood TCRbeta repertoires from subjects exposed to, actively infected with, or recovered from COVID-19. The material from the prospective study consisted of cDNA or gDNA derived from T cells, B-cell-depleted T cells, or PBMCs. Nearly every sample came with metadata listing a de-identified subject ID, COVID-19 status, age in years and sex. The repertoires were released in a freely available public database meant as a resource for research on the immune response to SARS-CoV-2. Where available, HLA class I and class II types were taken from metadata supplied by the sample provider and were not determined by assay-based typing.

Overall study results and their limits: The quantity of clinical and demographic metadata differed by source and by participant and was supplied without curation.

Taken from cysteine to phenylalanine, the CDR3 has 16 residues. Only the CDR3 part of the read is kept: 48 bases, read in frame from the first base. Here V drops 5 bases and J drops 7 bases, and the junction holds 10 bases not matched to any gene. The germline V gene encodes CDR1 MDHEN and CDR2 SYDVKM. Enrolling through a virtual design, the prospective study's participants ranged in age from roughly 18 to 89 years and lived across more than 20 United States geographic areas. In the prospective study, cohorts were assigned on the basis of participant-reported clinical history obtained from a screening survey and a study questionnaire. Each participant in the prospective study had whole blood, serum and a nasopharyngeal or oropharyngeal swab collected by mobile phlebotomists. Prospective study participants could optionally give additional blood draws and questionnaires over an approximately two-month period. Prospective study blood samples were shipped either frozen or at room temperature before DNA extraction.

The rearrangement combines TRBV28 with TRBJ2-2; the junction holds 10 bases that match TRBD2. The origin of this receptor is a man aged 25-40 years with acute COVID-19. The sample consisted of PBMCs or T cells enriched from blood (not recorded which). The DNA is TGTGCCAGCAGTCCCTATAGCGGGAGGTACGGCGGGGAGCTGTTTTTT. The translation is CASSPYSGRYGGELFF.